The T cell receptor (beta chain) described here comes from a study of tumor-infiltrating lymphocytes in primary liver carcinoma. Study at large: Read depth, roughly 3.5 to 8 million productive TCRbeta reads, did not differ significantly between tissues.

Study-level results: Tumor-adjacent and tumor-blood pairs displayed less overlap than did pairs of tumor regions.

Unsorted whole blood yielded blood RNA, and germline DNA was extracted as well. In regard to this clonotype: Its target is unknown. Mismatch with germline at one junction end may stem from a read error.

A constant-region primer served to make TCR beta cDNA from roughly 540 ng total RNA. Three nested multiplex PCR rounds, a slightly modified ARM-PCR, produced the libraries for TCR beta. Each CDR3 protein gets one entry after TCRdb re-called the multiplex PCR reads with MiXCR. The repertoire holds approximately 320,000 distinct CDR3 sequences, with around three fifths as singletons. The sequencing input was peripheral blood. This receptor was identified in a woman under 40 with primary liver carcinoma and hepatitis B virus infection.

CDR3 amino acids: CASSWDDEQNF. Written as DNA, the CDR3 is TGTGCCAGCAGCTGGGACGACGAGCAAAACTTC. J is TRBJ2-7 and V is TRBV11-2; D possibly uses TRBD1 or TRBD2 (5 bases each). The CDR3 is 11 amino acids. Germline assignment: CDR1 SGHAT and CDR2 FQNNGV. The variable domain in full, completed from reference TRBV11-2 and TRBJ2-7, reads EAGVAQSPRYKIIEKRQSVAFWCNPISGHATLYWYQQILGQGPKLLIQFQNNGVVDDSQLPKDRFSAERLKGVDSTLKIQPAKLEDSAVYLCASSWDDEQNFGPGTRLTVT.